Following are 19 T cell receptor beta chains from one sample sequenced in a study of untreated major depressive disorder. Libraries were prepared by immunoSEQ multiplex PCR; TCRdb keeps only in-frame clonotypes and omits some of them. The sample has about 20,000 clones; more than 70% are singletons. Specimen: CD4+ T cells from PBMCs. The source of these receptors is a woman aged 30 to 39 in good health.

The rearrangement uses TRBV28 and TRBJ2-7; 7 bases align to TRBD2. V dropped 8 bases and J dropped 3; count of bases not matched to a gene: 7. Germline CDR1 and CDR2: MDHEN and SYDVKM. The CDR3 consists of 13 residues. The DNA of the CDR3 is TGTGCCAGCTTCCCTTCGGGGGGCTACGAGCAGTACTTC. It is translated as CASFPSGGYEQYF. Based on the CDR3 plus reference TRBV28 and TRBJ2-7, the full variable domain is DVKVTQSSRYLVKRTGEKVFLECVQDMDHENMFWYRQDPGLGLRLIYFSYDVKMKEKGDIPEGYSVSREKKERFSLILESASTNQTSMYLCASFPSGGYEQYFGPGTRLTVT.

This clone has just a few counts. The rearrangement joins TRBV5-6 to TRBJ2-7; 8 bases fit TRBD1. Germline loops: CDR1 SGHDT, CDR2 YYEEEE. The CDR3 spans 13 residues. V dropped 4 bases and J dropped 3; count of bases not matched to a gene: 3. CDR3 sequence reads: CASSVTGGYEQYF. The CDR3 DNA is TGTGCCAGCAGCGTCACAGGGGGCTACGAGCAGTACTTC. Drawing the rest from reference TRBV5-6 and TRBJ2-7, the complete variable domain is DAGVTQSPTHLIKTRGQQVTLRCSPKSGHDTVSWYQQALGQGPQFIFQYYEEEERQRGNFPDRFSGHQFPNYSSELNVNALLLGDSALYLCASSVTGGYEQYFGPGTRLTVT.

The chain couples TRBV7-2 to TRBJ2-5, with D possibly being TRBD1 or TRBD2 (6 bases each). V shed 5 bases and J shed 5 bases, with 18 bases lying between them. In germline, CDR1 is SGHTA, CDR2 FQGNSA. This CDR3 is built from 15 residues. The CDR3 region is CASSPGGQGWETQYF. For the CDR3, the DNA is TGTGCCAGCAGCCCTGGGGGGCAGGGCTGGGAGACCCAGTACTTC.

V and J are TRBV5-3 and TRBJ2-3; 13 bases line up with TRBD2. TRBV5-3 is designated an ORF whose function remains uncertain. The ends lost 0 bases at V and 0 bases at J; junction bases unmatched: 10. This CDR3 comprises 20 residues. CDR3 nucleotides: TGTGCCAGAAGCTTGGTAACTAGCGGGGGGGCTCTCCCTAGCACAGATACGCAGTATTTT. It yields the protein CARSLVTSGGALPSTDTQYF.

The V and J genes are TRBV5-1 and TRBJ2-7; TRBD1 matches 7 bases. The CDR3 is 13 amino acids. The junction had 6 bases not matched to a gene; V was cut back by 7 bases and J by 2 bases. Germline CDR1 reads SGHRS; CDR2 reads YFSETQ. CDR3 region: CASHRDSPYEQYF. Written as DNA, the CDR3 is TGCGCCAGCCACCGGGACAGCCCCTACGAGCAGTACTTC.

The chain has TRBV6-5 and TRBJ2-7; either TRBD1 or TRBD2 may fit D (5 bases each). The CDR3 totals 15 residues. V was shortened by 2 bases and J by 7 bases, with 18 bases between the two germline ends. Germline assignment: CDR1 MNHEY and CDR2 SVGAGI. CDR3 DNA sequence: TGTGCCAGCAGTTACCAAGAGGGTCCTTGGGGGGAGCAGTACTTC. It encodes CASSYQEGPWGEQYF.

The chain carries TRBV9 and TRBJ2-2; D perhaps matches TRBD2 (6 bases). The CDR3 length is 17 residues. The ends were cut back, 5 bases at V and 2 bases at J, with 19 bases in the middle. CDR1 and CDR2 (germline): SGDLS, YYNGEE. CDR3 protein: CASSSALGGVNTGELFF. The CDR3 nucleotides are TGTGCCAGCAGTTCGGCCCTAGGCGGGGTAAACACCGGGGAGCTGTTTTTT.

The rearrangement uses TRBV5-1 and TRBJ2-5; TRBD1 is a possible D gene (7 bases). Germline CDR1 reads SGHRS; CDR2 reads YFSETQ. Trimming took off 7 bases at V and 4 bases at J, with 14 bases between the two ends. The CDR3 spans 13 residues. The CDR3 bases are TGCGCCAGCCACGGACAGGAGGGAGAGACCCAGTACTTC. This translates into CASHGQEGETQYF.

The genes are TRBV6-5 and TRBJ2-3, with TRBD1 identical over 9 bases. The junction had 4 bases not matched to a gene; V was cut back by 5 bases and J by 4 bases. CDR3 length equals 14 residues. Germline CDR1 reads MNHEY; CDR2 reads SVGAGI. The CDR3, as DNA: TGTGCCAGCAGTCGACAGGGGGGGGCAGATACGCAGTATTTT. Amino acids: CASSRQGGADTQYF.

DNA for the CDR3: TGTGCCAGCAGTTTCGGGGCTCGGTTTACTGAAGCTTTCTTT. Its protein product is CASSFGARFTEAFF. The chain recombines TRBV27 with TRBJ1-1; tentative D call: TRBD1 (5 bases). The germline CDR1 and CDR2 sequences are MNHEY and SMNVEV (reference sequence). The germline V and J ends were trimmed by 3 bases and 5 bases, with 13 bases remaining between them. CDR3 length equals 14 residues.

The chain joins TRBV7-2 to TRBJ2-7, with 9 bases aligning to TRBD1. This CDR3 spans 15 amino acids. V lost 4 bases and J lost 2; bases outside the gene matches: 6. The germline CDR1 and CDR2 sequences are SGHTA and FQGNSA. CDR3 in amino acids: CASSSQDRGPYEQYF. CDR3 nucleotide sequence: TGTGCCAGCAGCTCACAGGACAGGGGCCCCTACGAGCAGTACTTC.

The chain links TRBV6-5 to TRBJ2-5; 9 bases fit TRBD2. This CDR3 has 15 residues. Trimming removed 4 bases from V and 3 bases from J; junction bases left unmatched: 6. Germline V lookup: CDR1 MNHEY, CDR2 SVGAGI. The CDR3 region is CASSSKAGGKETQYF. The CDR3, as DNA: TGTGCCAGCAGTTCTAAAGCGGGGGGAAAAGAGACCCAGTACTTC.

This clone was counted only a few times. The V call is TRBV11-3, the J call TRBJ2-6, with 7 nucleotides matching TRBD1. In germline, CDR1 is SGHNT, CDR2 YENEEA. The junction had 7 bases not matched to a gene; V was cut back by 5 bases and J by 3 bases. The CDR3 sequence is 16 residues long. This CDR3 is CASSAGDSGGANVLTF. In DNA form, the CDR3 reads TGTGCCAGCAGCGCAGGGGACAGTGGTGGGGCCAACGTCCTGACTTTC.

The chain combines TRBV4-3 with TRBJ2-3, with D perhaps being TRBD1 or TRBD2 (5 bases each). Trimming left V 3 bases short and J 4 bases short, with 20 bases between. The CDR3 has 17 amino acids. Germline V gene data show CDR1 as LGHNA and CDR2 as YSLEER. The CDR3 sequence: CASSHDPGRRDADTQYF. The CDR3 region has the DNA TGCGCCAGCAGCCATGATCCGGGACGCCGGGACGCAGATACGCAGTATTTT.

This chain uses TRBV7-4 with TRBJ1-2, with 9 bases aligning to TRBD1. Germline V gene data show CDR1 as SGHVT and CDR2 as SQSDAQ. The CDR3 contains 14 residues. V was pared by 6 bases and J by 4 bases, with 6 bases of the junction left unmatched. The CDR3 DNA follows: TGTGCCAGCAGACCGGGACAGGGTTTCTATGGCTACACCTTC. Protein: CASRPGQGFYGYTF.

The chain carries TRBV11-1 and TRBJ2-3; 7 nucleotides agree with TRBD1. J gave up 0 bases and V 1 base, and 10 bases lay outside the gene matches. Germline CDR1 SGHAT, CDR2 FQDESV (reference sequence). This CDR3 has 18 amino acids. The DNA of the CDR3 is TGTGCCAGCAGCTTAGATGGGCCCGGGACAGACAGCACAGATACGCAGTATTTT. Protein: CASSLDGPGTDSTDTQYF.

V usage is TRBV2 and J usage is TRBJ2-1; 7 bases line up with TRBD2. Germline values: CDR1 SNHLY, CDR2 FYNNEI. V shed 6 bases, J shed 7 bases, and the junction held 9 bases outside the gene matches. This CDR3 is built from 14 residues. The CDR3 DNA reads as TGTGCCAGCAGCGGCCTATCAGCGGGGAATGAGCAGTTCTTC. Translated: CASSGLSAGNEQFF.

This clone came up once. V is TRBV5-1 and J is TRBJ2-2; D is unclear. There are 13 residues in the CDR3. Germline lookup yields CDR1 SGHRS and CDR2 YFSETQ. V was clipped by 1 base and J by 4 bases, with 5 bases between them. The DNA for the CDR3 is TGCGCCAGCAGCTTGACGGGCACCGGGGAGCTGTTTTTT. Its protein is CASSLTGTGELFF.

The rearrangement joins TRBV30 to TRBJ2-7, with D unresolved. The germline gives CDR1 GTSNPN, CDR2 SVGIG (reference sequence). V shed 3 bases and J shed 6 bases, with 9 bases lying between them. CDR3 length equals 11 residues. Here the CDR3 reads CAWSSRIEQYF. CDR3 in DNA: TGTGCCTGGAGCTCTAGAATCGAGCAGTACTTC.